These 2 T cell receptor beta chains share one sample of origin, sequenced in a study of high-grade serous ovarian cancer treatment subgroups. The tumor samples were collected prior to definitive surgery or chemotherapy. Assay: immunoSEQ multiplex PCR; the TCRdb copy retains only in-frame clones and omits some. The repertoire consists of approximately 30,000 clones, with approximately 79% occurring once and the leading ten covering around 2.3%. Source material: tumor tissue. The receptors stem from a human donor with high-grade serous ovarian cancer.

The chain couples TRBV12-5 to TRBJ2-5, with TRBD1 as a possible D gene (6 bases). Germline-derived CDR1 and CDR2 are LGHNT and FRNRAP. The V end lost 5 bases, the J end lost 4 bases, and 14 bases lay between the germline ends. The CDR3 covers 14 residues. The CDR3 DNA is TGTGCTAGTGGTCCCCCTACCAGGGGAGAGACCCAGTACTTC. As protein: CASGPPTRGETQYF.

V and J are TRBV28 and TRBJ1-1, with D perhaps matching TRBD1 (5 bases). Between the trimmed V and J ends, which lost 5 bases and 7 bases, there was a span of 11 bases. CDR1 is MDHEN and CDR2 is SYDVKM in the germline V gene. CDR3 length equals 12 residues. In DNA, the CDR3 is TGTGCCAGCAGTGGGGCAGGGTTTGAAGCTTTCTTT. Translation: CASSGAGFEAFF.